Below, 17 T cell receptor beta chains from the same sample are listed, as sequenced in a study of cytomegalovirus exposure and HLA in healthy donors (dated by TCRdb to about 2017). Library preparation was by the immunoSEQ multiplex PCR assay. The immuneACCESS repertoire file appears here via TCRdb, limited to in-frame rearrangements. These files lack a portion of the clones; in checked studies, under half of the deficit traces to unresolved V genes, and the cause of the others is not known. Counted in this sample were approximately 230,000 clones; roughly 84% of them appeared once. The ten largest account for around 12% of the sample. What was sequenced was PBMCs. The receptors derive from a man younger than 35 in good health and CMV-seropositive.

The J gene is TRBJ1-4, the V gene TRBV9; 7 bases align to TRBD1. CDR3 length equals 17 residues. CDR1 is SGDLS and CDR2 is YYNGEE in the germline V gene. After removal of 0 bases from V and 10 bases from J, the junction contained 15 bases not matched to a gene. CDR3 loop: CASSVESSGQDWGKLFF. The DNA for the CDR3 is TGTGCCAGCAGCGTAGAGAGCAGCGGACAGGACTGGGGAAAACTGTTTTTT.

The chain recombines TRBV9 with TRBJ2-7; 7 nucleotides line up with TRBD1. Trimming removed 4 bases from V and 5 bases from J; junction bases left unmatched: 9. The CDR3 is made up of 14 amino acids. From germline, CDR1 is SGDLS and CDR2 YYNGEE. The CDR3 region is CASSIAGTADEQYF. CDR3 DNA: TGTGCCAGCAGCATCGCCGGGACAGCGGACGAGCAGTACTTC.

The rearrangement joins TRBV4-1 to TRBJ2-7, with 10 bases that match TRBD1. After removal of 4 bases from V and 4 bases from J, the junction contained 7 bases not matched to a gene. The CDR3 runs 15 residues. Germline V CDR1 and CDR2: MGHRA, YSYEKL. The CDR3 coding sequence is TGCGCCAGCAGCCGAGGGACAGGGGATACTTACGAGCAGTACTTC. As protein: CASSRGTGDTYEQYF.

The chain links TRBV6-1 to TRBJ1-1; D is undetermined. V was trimmed by 6 bases and J by 1 base, leaving 12 bases between them. This CDR3 region has 14 residues. The germline CDR1 and CDR2 sequences are MNHNS and SASEGT. The chain's CDR3 is CASRFTAGNTEAFF. CDR3 DNA: TGTGCCAGCAGATTCACAGCGGGGAACACTGAAGCTTTCTTT.

This chain joins TRBV18 and TRBJ2-5, with TRBD1 matching over 8 bases. The V and J ends lost 4 bases and 4 bases, in that order; junction bases with no gene match: 2. The CDR3 extends over 13 amino acids. The germline CDR1 and CDR2 sequences are KGHSH and LQKENI. In nucleotides, the CDR3 is TGTGCCAGCTCACGGGACAGGACAGAGACCCAGTACTTC. This sequence encodes CASSRDRTETQYF.

The chain recombines TRBV5-1 with TRBJ2-7; D could derive from TRBD1 or TRBD2 (5 bases each). The CDR3 contains 14 residues. The V end was cut by 5 bases, the J end by 3 bases, with 15 bases between. CDR1 and CDR2 from the germline V gene are SGHRS and YFSETQ. CDR3 in DNA: TGCGCCAGCAGGGGGGTTCAAGCAAACTACGAGCAGTACTTC. Translated, it gives CASRGVQANYEQYF.

In this sample, this clone turned up once. This chain links TRBV28 with TRBJ1-5, with D hard to call. This CDR3 contains 15 residues. The V end was cut by 3 bases, the J end by 1 base, with 10 bases between. Germline CDR1 and CDR2: MDHEN and SYDVKM. The CDR3 here is CASSLEGASNQPQHF. CDR3 bases: TGTGCCAGCAGTTTGGAGGGAGCGAGCAATCAGCCCCAGCATTTT.

The V gene is TRBV28, the J gene TRBJ2-7, with 7 bases matching TRBD2. J gave up 7 bases and V 6 bases, and 21 bases lay outside the gene matches. The CDR3 totals 17 residues. Germline CDR1 is MDHEN and CDR2 is SYDVKM. The CDR3 DNA reads as TGTGCCAGCAGCGGGATGCCCGGAGCGGGAAGGCATCTGGAGCAGTACTTC. Translated: CASSGMPGAGRHLEQYF. The whole variable domain, remainder taken from reference TRBV28 and TRBJ2-7, is DVKVTQSSRYLVKRTGEKVFLECVQDMDHENMFWYRQDPGLGLRLIYFSYDVKMKEKGDIPEGYSVSREKKERFSLILESASTNQTSMYLCASSGMPGAGRHLEQYFGPGTRLTVT.

The V call is TRBV5-8, the J call TRBJ1-1; no firm D call. V lost 4 bases, J lost 2 bases, and 15 bases lay in between. The germline V gene encodes CDR1 SGHTS and CDR2 YDEGEE. The CDR3 loop spans 15 amino acids. CDR3 in DNA: TGTGCCAGCAGCCAAGCACCGGGCCTTAACACTGAAGCTTTCTTT. Protein: CASSQAPGLNTEAFF.

In DNA form, the CDR3 reads TGCGCCAGCAGCCCAGTAGGACATAGGAACACTGAAGCTTTCTTT. The encoded protein is CASSPVGHRNTEAFF. The chain uses TRBV4-3 and TRBJ1-1; tentatively, D is TRBD1 (5 bases). Trimming left V 4 bases short and J 1 base short, with 13 bases between. The germline V gene has CDR1 LGHNA and CDR2 YSLEER. This CDR3 is 15 amino acids long.

This chain links TRBV6-5 with TRBJ2-3, with 7 bases that match TRBD2. This CDR3 contains 14 residues. V lost 7 bases to trimming and J lost 1 base; unmatched junction nucleotides: 5. The germline gives CDR1 MNHEY, CDR2 SVGAGI. CDR3 sequence (DNA): TGTGCCAGCATATCTACTAGCGGCACAGATACGCAGTATTTT. This translates into CASISTSGTDTQYF.

The rearrangement joins TRBV19 to TRBJ2-1; no reliable D call. Trimming removed 1 base at V and 4 bases at J, with 5 bases between. CDR1 is LNHDA, CDR2 SQIVND, per germline (reference sequence). This CDR3 has 13 amino acids. This CDR3 reads CASSIVGYNEQFF. The CDR3, as DNA: TGTGCCAGTAGTATAGTTGGATACAATGAGCAGTTCTTC.

The rearrangement joins TRBV29-1 to TRBJ2-1, with 8 bases identical to TRBD2. Trimming removed 0 bases from V and 6 bases from J; junction bases left unmatched: 7. CDR1 and CDR2 from the germline V gene are SQVTM and ANQGSEA. The CDR3 loop spans 15 amino acids. The CDR3 protein is CSVEDLARGGNEQFF. DNA of the CDR3: TGCAGCGTTGAAGATCTAGCCCGGGGGGGCAATGAGCAGTTCTTC.

The J gene is TRBJ2-1, the V gene TRBV2; D ambiguous. The CDR3 is 12 residues long. V shed 6 bases and J shed 5 bases, with 8 bases lying between them. Germline values: CDR1 SNHLY, CDR2 FYNNEI. CDR3 amino acids: CASSYTDNEQFF. In DNA, the CDR3 is TGTGCCAGCAGCTATACTGACAATGAGCAGTTCTTC.

The chain carries TRBV9 and TRBJ1-2; 8 bases align to TRBD1. CDR3 length: 14 amino acids. CDR1 and CDR2 (germline): SGDLS, YYNGEE. V lost 3 bases and J lost 6; bases outside the gene matches: 7. The CDR3 protein is CASSGRQGYDGYTF. For the CDR3, the DNA is TGTGCCAGCAGCGGCAGACAGGGGTACGATGGCTACACCTTC.

The rearrangement joins TRBV27 to TRBJ2-1; D remains unclear. Looked up from germline, CDR1 is MNHEY and CDR2 is SMNVEV (reference sequence). The CDR3 is 11 residues long. V was shortened by 6 bases and J by 8 bases, with 8 bases between the two germline ends. CDR3 DNA sequence: TGTGCCAGCAGATCTAACTATGAGCAGTTCTTC. Translating it yields CASRSNYEQFF.

J is TRBJ2-1 and V is TRBV5-1; D possibly corresponds to TRBD2 (5 bases). Between the trimmed V and J ends, which lost 4 bases and 4 bases, there was a span of 15 bases. The germline V gene encodes CDR1 SGHRS and CDR2 YFSETQ. The CDR3 sequence is 15 residues long. In DNA form, the CDR3 reads TGCGCCAGCAGCGCGGGTGGGGAAGGGTACAATGAGCAGTTCTTC. It yields the protein CASSAGGEGYNEQFF.